Below, one TCR beta chain is given with its context. The source of the sample is a study of blood T cell repertoires in COVID-19. Profiling relied on immunoSEQ multiplex PCR, and the TCRdb table lists in-frame clones only, not all of them. This sample has around 75,000 clones; approximately 90% occur once, and the top ten carry less than 0.65%. The CDR3 is made up of 17 amino acids. Germline-derived CDR1 and CDR2 are SGHRS and YFSETQ. V was clipped by 0 bases and J by 8 bases; unmatched bases: 7. The chain employs TRBV5-1 and TRBJ2-4, with TRBD2 matching 14 bases. This receptor was identified in a man between 60 and 75 years old with acute or convalescent COVID-19. The sample was peripheral blood. The CDR3 reads CASSLGLAGGPMDIQYF. DNA of the CDR3: TGCGCCAGCAGCTTGGGACTAGCGGGAGGGCCGATGGACATTCAGTACTTC.